This TCR beta chain originates from a study of cytomegalovirus exposure and HLA in healthy donors. Background on the study: The same platform was used for the 110 or so validation repertoires as for the 650 to 700 first-cohort repertoires, as reported in a later analysis.

The ends were cut back, 6 bases at V and 3 bases at J, with 15 bases in the middle. This CDR3 has 15 amino acids. Per germline, CDR1 LNHDA and CDR2 SQIVND (reference sequence). Only a few counts were recorded for this clone. Its antigen is not known. General study points: Reportedly, diagnosis of cytomegalovirus status by the classifier showed high specificity and sensitivity. Subsequent analysis of the roughly 120 validation repertoires found a tendency for first-cohort TCR clusters to co-occur.

Sequenced by immunoSEQ multiplex PCR; TCRdb stores in-frame clones only, minus some. The table shows a few hundred thousand clones, with approximately 80% occurring only once. The sequence derives from a woman younger than 45 in good health and CMV-seropositive. The gene calls are TRBV19 and TRBJ1-5; weak D call: TRBD1 (6 bases). Specimen: PBMCs. CDR3: CASRGGQANNQPQHF. The CDR3 DNA sequence: TGTGCCAGTAGAGGGGGGCAGGCCAACAATCAGCCCCAGCATTTT.